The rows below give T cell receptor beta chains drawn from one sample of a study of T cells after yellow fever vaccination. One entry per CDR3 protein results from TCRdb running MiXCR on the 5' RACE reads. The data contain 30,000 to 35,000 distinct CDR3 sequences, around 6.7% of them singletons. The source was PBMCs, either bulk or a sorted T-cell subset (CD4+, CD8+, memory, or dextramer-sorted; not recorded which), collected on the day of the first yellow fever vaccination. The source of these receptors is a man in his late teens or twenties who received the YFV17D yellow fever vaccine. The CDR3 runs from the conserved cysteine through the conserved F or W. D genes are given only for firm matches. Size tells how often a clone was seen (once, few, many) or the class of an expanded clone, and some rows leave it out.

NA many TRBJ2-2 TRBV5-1 CASSPPTYTGELFF TGCGCCAGCAGCCCCCCGACCTACACGGGGGAGCTGTTTTTT
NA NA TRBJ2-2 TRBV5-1 CASRPAGGTGELFF TGCGCCAGCAGGCCAGCCGGGGGTACCGGGGAGCTGTTTTTT
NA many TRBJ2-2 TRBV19 CASRLRASTEGGTGELFF TGTGCCAGTAGGCTTCGGGCAAGTACAGAGGGGGGCACCGGGGAGCTGTTTTTT
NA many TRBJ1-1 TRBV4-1 CASSQDPNSDMNTEAFF TGCGCCAGCAGCCAAGATCCGAACAGCGATATGAACACTGAAGCTTTCTTT
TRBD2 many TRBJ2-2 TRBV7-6 CASSYGTSGVNTGELFF TGTGCCAGCAGCTATGGGACTAGCGGGGTTAACACCGGGGAGCTGTTTTTT
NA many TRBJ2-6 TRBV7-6 CASSNPSGANVLTF TGTGCCAGCAGCAATCCCTCTGGGGCCAACGTCCTGACTTTC
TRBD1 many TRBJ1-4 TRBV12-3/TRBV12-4 CASSSGQGAWEKLFF TGTGCCAGCAGTTCCGGACAGGGGGCTTGGGAAAAACTGTTTTTT
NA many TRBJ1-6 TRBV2 CASSGGLESPLHF TGTGCCAGCAGTGGAGGACTGGAATCACCCCTCCACTTT
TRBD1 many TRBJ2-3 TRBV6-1 CASRGAGTGRTDTQYF TGTGCCAGCAGGGGTGCCGGGACAGGTCGCACAGATACGCAGTATTTT
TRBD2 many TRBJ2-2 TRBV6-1 CASFTGGPVGELFF TGTGCCAGCTTTACGGGGGGACCGGTCGGGGAGCTGTTTTTT
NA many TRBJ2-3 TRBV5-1 CASSKAGSGDTQYF TGCGCCAGCAGCAAGGCGGGGTCCGGAGATACGCAGTATTTT
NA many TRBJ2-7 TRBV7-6 CASSLDGFYEQYF TGTGCCAGCAGCTTAGACGGATTCTACGAGCAGTACTTC
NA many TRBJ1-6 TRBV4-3 CASSQDGPNISPLHF TGCGCCAGCAGCCAAGACGGTCCGAATATTTCACCCCTCCACTTT
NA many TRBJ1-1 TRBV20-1 CSAWRGNTEAFF TGCAGTGCATGGAGGGGGAACACTGAAGCTTTCTTT
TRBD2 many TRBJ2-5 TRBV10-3 CATKPGLDVETQYF TGTGCCACCAAACCGGGACTAGACGTAGAGACCCAGTACTTC
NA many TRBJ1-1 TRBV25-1 CASSEPPGEAFF TGTGCCAGCAGTGAGCCCCCCGGCGAAGCTTTCTTT
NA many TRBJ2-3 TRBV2 CASSEGGSTDTQYF TGTGCCAGCAGTGAGGGCGGGAGCACAGATACGCAGTATTTT
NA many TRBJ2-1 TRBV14 CASSQGFEQFF TGTGCCAGCAGCCAAGGGTTTGAGCAGTTCTTC
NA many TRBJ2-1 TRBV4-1 CASSPQVSYNEQFF TGCGCCAGCAGCCCTCAGGTGTCCTACAATGAGCAGTTCTTC
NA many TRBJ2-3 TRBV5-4 CASSRDTTSTDTQYF TGTGCCAGCAGCCGGGACACAACTAGCACAGATACGCAGTATTTT
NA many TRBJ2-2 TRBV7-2 CASSRGGRRPGELFF TGTGCCAGCAGCCGCGGAGGGAGAAGGCCCGGGGAGCTGTTTTTT